The 30 T cell receptor beta chains below were found in one sample sequenced in a study of blood T cell repertoires in COVID-19. The data were produced by immunoSEQ multiplex PCR, yet TCRdb's version contains in-frame clones alone and is incomplete. The sample contains roughly 68,000 clones, around 82% of which appear only once. The sample taken for sequencing was peripheral blood. The receptors were gathered from a man older than 75 with active COVID-19.

The chain links TRBV15 to TRBJ1-2, with a possible D match to TRBD1 (6 bases). V lost 10 bases, J lost 8 bases, and 14 bases lay in between. The CDR3 totals 11 residues. Germline-derived CDR1 and CDR2 are LNHNV and YYDKDF (reference sequence). The CDR3 sequence is CAIRQVEGYTF. CDR3 nucleotides: TGTGCCATAAGACAGGTGGAGGGCTACACCTTC.

This sequence joins TRBV5-1 and TRBJ2-3; perhaps TRBD1 as D (5 bases). The CDR3 contains 14 residues. Germline V gene sequence: CDR1 SGHRS, CDR2 YFSETQ. The V gene lost 1 base and the J gene lost 2 bases, with 8 bases spanning the gap. CDR3 region: CASSLMDNTDTQYF. DNA for the CDR3: TGCGCCAGCAGCTTGATGGACAACACAGATACGCAGTATTTT.

This chain links TRBV5-1 with TRBJ2-1, with TRBD2 identical over 11 bases. The CDR3 covers 16 residues. In germline, CDR1 is SGHRS, CDR2 YFSETQ. V gave up 0 bases and J gave up 9 bases; unmatched junction bases: 8. CDR3 residues: CASSLGSGGASGEQFF. The CDR3 DNA follows: TGCGCCAGCAGCTTGGGTAGCGGGGGGGCGTCCGGTGAGCAGTTCTTC. The whole variable domain, filled in from reference TRBV5-1 and TRBJ2-1, reads KAGVTQTPRYLIKTRGQQVTLSCSPISGHRSVSWYQQTPGQGLQFLFEYFSETQRNKGNFPGRFSGRQFSNSRSEMNVSTLELGDSALYLCASSLGSGGASGEQFFGPGTRLTVL.

The CDR3 reads CASTRSRVGTQYF. The DNA for the CDR3 is TGTGCCAGTACCCGAAGCCGTGTCGGTACGCAGTATTTT. This sequence joins TRBV19 and TRBJ2-3; D is uncertain. Germline V gives CDR1 LNHDA, CDR2 SQIVND (reference sequence). Trimming shortened V by 7 bases and J by 8 bases, and 16 bases separated the two germline ends. The CDR3 length is 13 residues.

The rearrangement uses TRBV10-3 and TRBJ1-1, with 12 bases that match TRBD1. CDR3 length: 19 residues. Per the germline V gene, CDR1 is ENHRY and CDR2 is SYGVKD. V trimming: 5 bases; J trimming: 2 bases; junction bases outside the gene matches: 15. The DNA for the CDR3 is TGTGCCATCAGTCCCGGGACAGGGGGCCTGGGTTATATCAACACTGAAGCTTTCTTT. The encoded protein is CAISPGTGGLGYINTEAFF.

The chain couples TRBV11-3 to TRBJ2-1, with TRBD1 identical over 11 bases. CDR1 and CDR2 from the germline V gene are SGHNT and YENEEA. After removal of 5 bases from V and 4 bases from J, the junction contained 1 base not matched to a gene. CDR3 size: 14 residues. Here the CDR3 reads CASSRDRGYNEQFF. The CDR3 DNA reads as TGTGCCAGCAGCCGGGACAGGGGGTACAATGAGCAGTTCTTC.

This chain uses TRBV3-1 (or the pseudogene TRBV3-2) with TRBJ2-1; D might be TRBD2 (5 bases). The CDR3 extends over 13 amino acids. V was pared by 4 bases and J by 7 bases, with 11 bases between. Germline loops: CDR1 LGHDT, CDR2 YNNKEL (reference sequence). CDR3: CASSPWRGNEQFF. The CDR3 nucleotides are TGTGCCAGCAGCCCCTGGAGAGGGAATGAGCAGTTCTTC.

The rearrangement uses TRBV6-2 or TRBV6-3 and TRBJ2-5; D gene unclear. Germline CDR1 reads MNHEY; CDR2 reads SVGEGT. The CDR3 sequence is 12 residues long. Trimming took 4 bases from V and 3 from J, leaving 6 bases between them. CDR3 in DNA: TGTGCCAGCAGTTCACCTAAAGAGACCCAGTACTTC. It specifies CASSSPKETQYF.

J is TRBJ1-2 and V is TRBV5-4; D ambiguous. Germline V gives CDR1 SGHNT, CDR2 YYREEE (reference sequence). Trimming removed 1 base at V and 3 bases at J, with 13 bases between. The CDR3 runs 15 residues. The CDR3 DNA reads as TGTGCCAGCAGCTTGTATGGGGAGCTGGACTATGGCTACACCTTC. Its protein is CASSLYGELDYGYTF. The whole variable domain, filled in from reference TRBV5-4 and TRBJ1-2, reads ETGVTQSPTHLIKTRGQQVTLRCSSQSGHNTVSWYQQALGQGPQFIFQYYREEENGRGNFPPRFSGLQFPNYSSELNVNALELDDSALYLCASSLYGELDYGYTFGSGTRLTVV.

In its sample, this clone was seen once. The chain uses TRBV18 and TRBJ1-5; 10 bases map to TRBD1. This CDR3 comprises 16 residues. Germline CDR1 KGHSH, CDR2 LQKENI. With V trimmed by 6 bases and J by 3 bases, 8 bases remained unmatched. CDR3 sequence reads: CASSPLDRGDNQPQHF. CDR3 DNA: TGTGCCAGCTCGCCTTTGGACAGGGGGGACAATCAGCCCCAGCATTTT.

This clone was seen a few times. The germline gene is not matched at one end of the junction; a read error may be the cause. The J gene is TRBJ1-2, the V gene TRBV6-5, with D possibly matching TRBD1 (5 bases). This CDR3 comprises 15 residues. The germline V gene encodes CDR1 MNHEY and CDR2 SVGAGI. As DNA, the CDR3 is TGTGCCAGCAGTGACTCCGGGACGGGAGTAGGTGGCTACACCTTC. Its protein product is CASSDSGTGVGGYTF.

This chain connects TRBV21-1 to TRBJ2-3; the D call TRBD1 from the table was never checked on the DNA. TRBV21-1 is a documented pseudogene. CDR3 length: 15 amino acids. CDR3 sequence (DNA): TGTGCCAGCATCGAAGGGGGACAGCGCACAGATACGCAGTATTTT. It translates to CASIEGGQRTDTQYF.

The V call is TRBV6-2 or TRBV6-3, the J call TRBJ2-7; D might be TRBD2 (6 bases). The CDR3 extends over 15 amino acids. In germline, CDR1 is MNHEY, CDR2 SVGEGT. V was trimmed by 4 bases and J by 5 bases, leaving 18 bases between them. CDR3 loop: CASSFGGTKRHEQYF. In nucleotides, the CDR3 is TGTGCCAGCAGTTTCGGCGGGACCAAACGCCACGAGCAGTACTTC.

The chain employs TRBV9 and TRBJ1-3; D gene ambiguous. The CDR3 has 18 amino acids. Germline V gene sequence: CDR1 SGDLS, CDR2 YYNGEE. V was pared by 4 bases and J by 2 bases, with 22 bases between. Here the CDR3 DNA reads TGTGCCAGCAGCCCACTCGCCATCGTTGGTATTACTGGAAACACCATATATTTT. Residues: CASSPLAIVGITGNTIYF.

The V call is TRBV5-5, the J call TRBJ2-7, with a possible D match to TRBD2 (6 bases). The CDR3 covers 13 residues. The V gene lost 4 bases and the J gene lost 4 bases, with 12 bases spanning the gap. From germline, CDR1 is SGHKS and CDR2 YYEKEE (reference sequence). The chain's CDR3 is CASSGGVGYEQYF. The DNA for the CDR3 is TGTGCCAGCAGCGGCGGGGTGGGATACGAGCAGTACTTC.

V and J are TRBV2 and TRBJ1-2; weak D call: TRBD1 (6 bases). CDR1 and CDR2 from the germline V gene are SNHLY and FYNNEI. Trimming removed 3 bases from V and 8 bases from J, with 13 bases in between. The CDR3 is made up of 13 amino acids. The CDR3 sequence is CASSEDRYQGYTF. CDR3 DNA sequence: TGTGCCAGCAGTGAGGACAGATATCAAGGCTACACCTTC.

V usage is TRBV28 and J usage is TRBJ2-3; D is possibly TRBD2 (6 bases). The CDR3 spans 15 residues. Trimming left V 3 bases short and J 1 base short, with 11 bases between. Germline V gene data show CDR1 as MDHEN and CDR2 as SYDVKM. CDR3 sequence (DNA): TGTGCCAGCAGTTTCGGAGGGATTGGCACAGATACGCAGTATTTT. Protein sequence: CASSFGGIGTDTQYF.

Turning to this clone: The junction and the germline gene differ at one end; a read error may be behind it. The rearrangement uses TRBV19 and TRBJ1-3, with 7 bases identical to TRBD1. This CDR3 contains 13 residues. Per the germline V gene, CDR1 is LNHDA and CDR2 is SQIVND (reference sequence). CDR3 nucleotide sequence: TGTGCCAGTAGTATACGAAATCCTGACAGGGTGGATTTT. This codes for CASSIRNPDRVDF.

The J gene is TRBJ2-5, the V gene TRBV14; a possible D gene is TRBD2 (7 bases). From germline, CDR1 is SGHDN and CDR2 FVKESK. Deletions cut 2 bases from V and 2 bases from J, with 18 bases between. This CDR3 region has 17 residues. CDR3 region: CASSQRGASNLQETQYF. CDR3 coding DNA: TGTGCCAGCAGCCAACGGGGGGCCTCCAACCTACAAGAGACCCAGTACTTC.

This rearrangement joins TRBV13 to TRBJ1-6; TRBD1 is a possible D gene (5 bases). Per the germline V gene, CDR1 is PRHDT and CDR2 is FYEKMQ (reference sequence). The CDR3 covers 17 residues. Trimming cost V 2 bases and J 1 base, with 12 bases left between them. CDR3 amino acids: CASSLLSGKSYNSPLHF. The CDR3 bases are TGTGCCAGCAGCTTACTTTCAGGGAAGTCCTATAATTCACCCCTCCACTTT.

This clone appeared a single time. The chain has TRBV27 and TRBJ2-5, with 9 bases lining up with TRBD1. The CDR3 spans 16 residues. From germline, CDR1 is MNHEY and CDR2 SMNVEV (reference sequence). V shed 6 bases, J shed 1 base, and the junction held 9 bases outside the gene matches. CDR3 region: CASRQPGTGSQETQYF. In DNA form, the CDR3 reads TGTGCCAGCAGACAACCCGGGACAGGGAGCCAAGAGACCCAGTACTTC.

The chain combines TRBV5-1 with TRBJ2-3; D unresolved. Trimming shortened V by 4 bases and J by 6 bases, and 9 bases separated the two germline ends. The CDR3 is 12 amino acids. Germline assignment: CDR1 SGHRS and CDR2 YFSETQ. CDR3 bases: TGCGCCAGCAGCCCCCCCAGGGATACGCAGTATTTT. This encodes CASSPPRDTQYF.

V usage is TRBV4-3 and J usage is TRBJ1-3; D gene unclear. This CDR3 contains 17 residues. Germline lookup yields CDR1 LGHNA and CDR2 YSLEER. V shed 1 base and J shed 0 bases, with 13 bases lying between them. CDR3 in DNA: TGCGCCAGCAGCCAAGGTCCATATACGGGCTCTGGAAACACCATATATTTT. Translating gives CASSQGPYTGSGNTIYF.

This chain links TRBV20-1 with TRBJ2-7; possibly TRBD1 for D (5 bases). Germline V lookup: CDR1 DFQATT, CDR2 SNEGSKA (reference sequence). This CDR3 has 13 residues. Trimming left V 3 bases short and J 2 bases short, with 11 bases between. CDR3 loop: CSASDRGAYEQYF. DNA of the CDR3: TGCAGTGCTAGTGACAGAGGCGCCTACGAGCAGTACTTC.

The rearrangement uses TRBV10-2 and TRBJ1-2; D is ambiguous. This CDR3 contains 12 residues. Between the trimmed V and J ends, which lost 3 bases and 8 bases, there was a span of 10 bases. Germline V lookup: CDR1 WSHSY, CDR2 SAAADI. CDR3 amino acids: CASSDQLSGYTF. For the CDR3, the DNA is TGCGCCAGCAGTGATCAACTAAGCGGCTACACCTTC.

CDR3 protein: CASSPRLAGDNNEQFF. CDR3 nucleotide sequence: TGTGCCAGCTCACCCAGACTAGCGGGAGACAACAATGAGCAGTTCTTC. This chain connects TRBV18 to TRBJ2-1; 12 bases are a match to TRBD2. The V gene end was trimmed by 3 bases and the J gene end by 5 bases; junction bases not matched to a gene: 5. There are 16 residues in the CDR3. Germline CDR1 reads KGHSH; CDR2 reads LQKENI.

This sequence joins TRBV4-2 and TRBJ1-5; TRBD1 agrees at 7 bases. The V gene's germline CDR1 is LGHNA and CDR2 YNFKEQ. The V gene end was trimmed by 1 base and the J gene end by 8 bases; junction bases not matched to a gene: 5. There are 14 residues in the CDR3. CDR3 DNA: TGTGCCAGCAGCCAAGGACAGGGTGAAGAGCCCCAGCATTTT. Translated, it gives CASSQGQGEEPQHF.

The gene calls are TRBV19 and TRBJ1-5, with TRBD1 identical over 7 bases. Germline values: CDR1 LNHDA, CDR2 SQIVND (reference sequence). CDR3 length equals 15 residues. The V gene end was trimmed by 3 bases and the J gene end by 7 bases; junction bases not matched to a gene: 9. The CDR3: CASSIEGTERQPQHF. The CDR3 DNA reads TGTGCCAGTAGTATTGAGGGGACAGAGAGGCAGCCCCAGCATTTT.

The chain is built from TRBV7-2 and TRBJ1-2, with unresolved D. This CDR3 contains 13 residues. The germline V and J ends were trimmed by 7 bases and 8 bases, with 17 bases remaining between them. Germline-derived CDR1 and CDR2 are SGHTA and FQGNSA. DNA of the CDR3: TGTGCCAGCACCACCCAAGCGGTGGGCGGCTACACCTTC. It translates to CASTTQAVGGYTF. The full variable domain, its missing parts supplied by reference TRBV7-2 and TRBJ1-2, is GAGVSQSPSNKVTEKGKDVELRCDPISGHTALYWYRQSLGQGLEFLIYFQGNSAPDKSGLPSDRFSAERTGGSVSTLTIQRTQQEDSAVYLCASTTQAVGGYTFGSGTRLTVV.

The chain joins TRBV7-9 to TRBJ2-1, with 7 bases aligning to TRBD1. The V gene's germline CDR1 is SEHNR and CDR2 FQNEAQ (reference sequence). The CDR3 loop spans 15 amino acids. The junction had 8 bases not matched to a gene; V was cut back by 1 base and J by 8 bases. Here the CDR3 reads CASSLVLYDRDEQFF. Here the CDR3 DNA reads TGTGCCAGCAGCTTAGTATTATACGACAGGGATGAGCAGTTCTTC.